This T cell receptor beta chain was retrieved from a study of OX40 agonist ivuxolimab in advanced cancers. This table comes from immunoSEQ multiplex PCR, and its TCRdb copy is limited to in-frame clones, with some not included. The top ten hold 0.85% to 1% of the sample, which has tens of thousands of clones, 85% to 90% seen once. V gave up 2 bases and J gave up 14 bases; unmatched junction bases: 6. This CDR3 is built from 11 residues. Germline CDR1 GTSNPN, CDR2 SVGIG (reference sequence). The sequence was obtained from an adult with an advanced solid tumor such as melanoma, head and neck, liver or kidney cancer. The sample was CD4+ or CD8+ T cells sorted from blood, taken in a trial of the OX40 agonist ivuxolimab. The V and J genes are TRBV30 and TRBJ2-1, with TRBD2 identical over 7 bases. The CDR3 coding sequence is TGTGCCTGGAGTCCTAGCGGCCGGAAGTTCTTC. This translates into CAWSPSGRKFF.